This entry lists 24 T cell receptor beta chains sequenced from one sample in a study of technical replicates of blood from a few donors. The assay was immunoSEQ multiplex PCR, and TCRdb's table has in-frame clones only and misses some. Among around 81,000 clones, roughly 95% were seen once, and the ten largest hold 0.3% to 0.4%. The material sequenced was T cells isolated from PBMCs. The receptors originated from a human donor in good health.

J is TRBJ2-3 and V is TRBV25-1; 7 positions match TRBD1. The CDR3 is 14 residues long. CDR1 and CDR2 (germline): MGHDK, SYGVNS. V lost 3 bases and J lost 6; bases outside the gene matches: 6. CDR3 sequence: CASSDRVRGDTQYF. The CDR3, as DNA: TGTGCCAGCAGTGATCGAGTCAGGGGGGATACGCAGTATTTT.

CDR3 in amino acids: CASSEQQVSNQPQHF. In nucleotides, the CDR3 is TGTGCCAGCAGTGAACAACAGGTTAGCAATCAGCCCCAGCATTTT. The V and J genes are TRBV27 and TRBJ1-5; possibly TRBD1 for D (5 bases). Deletions cut 5 bases from V and 0 bases from J, with 11 bases between. The CDR3 sequence is 15 residues long. CDR1 is MNHEY, CDR2 SMNVEV, per germline (reference sequence).

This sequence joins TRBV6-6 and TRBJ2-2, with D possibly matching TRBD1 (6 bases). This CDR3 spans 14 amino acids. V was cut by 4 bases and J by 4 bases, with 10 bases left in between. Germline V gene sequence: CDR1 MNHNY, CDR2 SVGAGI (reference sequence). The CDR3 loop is CASSLGAVTGELFF. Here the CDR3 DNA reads TGTGCCAGCAGTTTGGGGGCAGTCACCGGGGAGCTGTTTTTT.

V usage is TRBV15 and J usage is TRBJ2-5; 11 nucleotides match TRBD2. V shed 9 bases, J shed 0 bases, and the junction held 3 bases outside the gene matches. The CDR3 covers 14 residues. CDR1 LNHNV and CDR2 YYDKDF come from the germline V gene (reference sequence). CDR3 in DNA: TGTGCCACGTTAGCGGGAGGGAACCAAGAGACCCAGTACTTC. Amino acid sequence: CATLAGGNQETQYF.

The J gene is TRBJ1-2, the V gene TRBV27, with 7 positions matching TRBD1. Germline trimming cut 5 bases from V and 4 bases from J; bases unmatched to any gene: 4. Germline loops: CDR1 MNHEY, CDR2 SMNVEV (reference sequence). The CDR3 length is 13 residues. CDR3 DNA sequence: TGTGCCAGCAGTCTGACAGGGCTCTATGGCTACACCTTC. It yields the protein CASSLTGLYGYTF.

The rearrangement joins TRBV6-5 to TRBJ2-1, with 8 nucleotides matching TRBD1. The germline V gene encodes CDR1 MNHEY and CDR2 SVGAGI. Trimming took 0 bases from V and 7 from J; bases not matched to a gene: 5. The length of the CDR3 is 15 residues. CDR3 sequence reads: CASSYSPGGFNEQFF. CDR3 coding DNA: TGTGCCAGCAGTTACTCTCCAGGGGGCTTTAATGAGCAGTTCTTC.

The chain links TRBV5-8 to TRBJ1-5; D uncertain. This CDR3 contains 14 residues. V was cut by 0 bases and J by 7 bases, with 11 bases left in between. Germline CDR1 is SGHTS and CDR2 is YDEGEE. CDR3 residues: CASSLGTWAQPQHF. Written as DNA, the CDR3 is TGTGCCAGCAGCTTGGGAACGTGGGCCCAGCCCCAGCATTTT.

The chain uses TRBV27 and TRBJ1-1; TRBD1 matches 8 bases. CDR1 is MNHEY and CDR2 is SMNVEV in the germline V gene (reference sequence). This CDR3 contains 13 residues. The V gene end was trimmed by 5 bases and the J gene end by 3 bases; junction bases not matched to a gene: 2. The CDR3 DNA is TGTGCCAGCAGTGAGGACAGGGACACTGAAGCTTTCTTT. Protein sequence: CASSEDRDTEAFF.

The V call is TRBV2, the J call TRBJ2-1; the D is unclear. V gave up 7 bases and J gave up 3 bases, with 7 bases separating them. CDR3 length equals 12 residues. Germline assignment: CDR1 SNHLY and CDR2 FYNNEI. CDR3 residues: CASKTDYNEQFF. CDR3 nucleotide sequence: TGTGCCAGCAAAACAGACTACAATGAGCAGTTCTTC.

CDR3 loop: CASSVGGGYGYTF. Written as DNA, the CDR3 is TGTGCCAGCAGCGTTGGGGGGGGATATGGCTACACCTTC. The rearrangement uses TRBV9 and TRBJ1-2; D is possibly TRBD1 (5 bases). CDR3 length: 13 residues. Germline CDR1 SGDLS, CDR2 YYNGEE. V lost 2 bases and J 5 bases, leaving 10 bases between the germline ends. Complete variable domain (other parts from reference TRBV9 and TRBJ1-2): DSGVTQTPKHLITATGQRVTLRCSPRSGDLSVYWYQQSLDQGLQFLIQYYNGEERAKGNILERFSAQQFPDLHSELNLSSLELGDSALYFCASSVGGGYGYTFGSGTRLTVV.

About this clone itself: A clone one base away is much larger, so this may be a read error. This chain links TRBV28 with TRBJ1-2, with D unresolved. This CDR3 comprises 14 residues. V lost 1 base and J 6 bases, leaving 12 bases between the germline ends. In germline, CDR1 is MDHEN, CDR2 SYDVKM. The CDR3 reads CASSLFLGRDGYTF. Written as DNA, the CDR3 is TGTGCCAGCAGTTTATTCTTAGGGAGGGATGGCTACACCTTC.

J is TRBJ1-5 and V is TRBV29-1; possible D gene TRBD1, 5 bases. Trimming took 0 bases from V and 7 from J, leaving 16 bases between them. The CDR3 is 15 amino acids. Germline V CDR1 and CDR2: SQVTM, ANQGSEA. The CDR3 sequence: CSVEEAGEGEQPQHF. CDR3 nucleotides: TGCAGCGTTGAAGAGGCGGGGGAGGGAGAGCAGCCCCAGCATTTT.

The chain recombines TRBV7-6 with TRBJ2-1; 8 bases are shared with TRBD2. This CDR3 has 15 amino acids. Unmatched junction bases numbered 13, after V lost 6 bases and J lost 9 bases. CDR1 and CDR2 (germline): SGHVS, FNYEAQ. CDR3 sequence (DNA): TGTGCCAGCAGTTTTACGGGAGGGCCCATGGGTGAGCAGTTCTTC. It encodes CASSFTGGPMGEQFF.

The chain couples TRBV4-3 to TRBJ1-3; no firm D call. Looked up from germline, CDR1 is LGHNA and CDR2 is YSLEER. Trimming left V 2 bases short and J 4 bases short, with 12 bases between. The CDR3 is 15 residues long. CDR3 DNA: TGCGCCAGCAGCCAATTGGCGGGCAACGGAAACACCATATATTTT. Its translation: CASSQLAGNGNTIYF.

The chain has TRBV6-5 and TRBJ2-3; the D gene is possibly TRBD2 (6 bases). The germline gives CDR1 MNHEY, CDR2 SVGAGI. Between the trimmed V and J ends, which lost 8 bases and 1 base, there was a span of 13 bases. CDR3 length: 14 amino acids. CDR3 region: CASGTATRTDTQYF. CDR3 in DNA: TGTGCCAGCGGGACTGCTACTCGCACAGATACGCAGTATTTT.

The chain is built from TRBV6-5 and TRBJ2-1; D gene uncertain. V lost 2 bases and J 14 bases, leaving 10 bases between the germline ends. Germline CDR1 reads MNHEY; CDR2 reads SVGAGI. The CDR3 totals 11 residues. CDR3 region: CASSYKQREFF. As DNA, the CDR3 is TGTGCCAGCAGTTACAAACAACGGGAGTTCTTC.

CDR3 protein: CAISESRGGPYEQYF. The CDR3 DNA reads TGTGCCATCAGTGAGTCAAGGGGAGGACCCTACGAGCAGTACTTC. The chain couples TRBV10-3 to TRBJ2-7, with D maybe TRBD2 (6 bases). CDR1 and CDR2 (germline): ENHRY, SYGVKD. V gave up 0 bases and J gave up 2 bases, with 11 bases separating them. CDR3 length: 15 residues.

The CDR3 region is CASSLSGNSQPQHF. The DNA for the CDR3 is TGTGCCAGCAGCTTATCAGGGAATAGCCAGCCCCAGCATTTT. This rearrangement joins TRBV11-2 to TRBJ1-5; possible D gene TRBD1, 5 bases. The ends were cut back, 2 bases at V and 7 bases at J, with 12 bases in the middle. Germline CDR1 and CDR2: SGHAT and FQNNGV. The CDR3 sequence is 14 residues long.

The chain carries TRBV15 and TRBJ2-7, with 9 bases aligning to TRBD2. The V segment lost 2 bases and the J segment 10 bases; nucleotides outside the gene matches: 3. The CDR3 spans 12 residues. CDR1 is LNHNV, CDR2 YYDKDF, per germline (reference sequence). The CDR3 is CATSRLAGIQYF. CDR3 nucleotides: TGTGCCACCAGCAGACTAGCGGGGATTCAGTACTTC.

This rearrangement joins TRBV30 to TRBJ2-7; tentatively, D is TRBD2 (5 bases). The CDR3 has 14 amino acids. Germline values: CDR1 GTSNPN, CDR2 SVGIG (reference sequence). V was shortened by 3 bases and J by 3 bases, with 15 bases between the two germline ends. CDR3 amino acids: CAWRKEGGGYEQYF. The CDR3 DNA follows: TGTGCCTGGAGAAAAGAAGGAGGAGGCTACGAGCAGTACTTC.

The CDR3 DNA sequence: TGTGCCAGCAGTGGGAGAACTAGTACCAATGAGCAGTTCTTC. Translation gives CASSGRTSTNEQFF. The V call is TRBV25-1, the J call TRBJ2-1; D is perhaps TRBD2 (5 bases). V was pared by 4 bases and J by 6 bases, with 13 bases between. The CDR3 length is 14 residues. CDR1 and CDR2 (germline): MGHDK, SYGVNS.

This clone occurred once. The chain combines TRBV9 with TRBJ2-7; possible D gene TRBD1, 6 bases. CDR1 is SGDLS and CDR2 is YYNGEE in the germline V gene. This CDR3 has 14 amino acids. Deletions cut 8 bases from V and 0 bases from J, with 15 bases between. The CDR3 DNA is TGTGCCAGTAGTACAGGGCTCAGCTCCTACGAGCAGTACTTC. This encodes CASSTGLSSYEQYF.

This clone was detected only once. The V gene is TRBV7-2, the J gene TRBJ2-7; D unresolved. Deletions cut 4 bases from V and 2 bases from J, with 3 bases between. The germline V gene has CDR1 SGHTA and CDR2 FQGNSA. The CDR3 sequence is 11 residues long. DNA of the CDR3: TGTGCCAGCAGCTCTACCTACGAGCAGTACTTC. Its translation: CASSSTYEQYF.

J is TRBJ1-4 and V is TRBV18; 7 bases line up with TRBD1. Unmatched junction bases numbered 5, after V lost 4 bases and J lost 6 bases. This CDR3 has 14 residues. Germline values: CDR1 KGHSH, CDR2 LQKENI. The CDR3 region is CASSLGDRDEKLFF. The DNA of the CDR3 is TGTGCCAGCTCACTAGGGGACAGAGATGAAAAACTGTTTTTT.